This TCR beta chain came from a study of control samples from healthy donors and cancer patients. CDR1 SGHTA and CDR2 FQGNSA come from the germline V gene. The CDR3 is made up of 16 amino acids. Clones were sequenced by immunoSEQ multiplex PCR, and TCRdb holds only the in-frame ones, with some missing. The sample yields some 120,000 clones, 85% to 95% seen once. A word on this clone: One junction end disagrees with the germline gene, perhaps due to a read error.

V usage is TRBV7-2 and J usage is TRBJ1-3; D is ambiguous. Sequencing was carried out using blood. The clonotype comes from a man younger than 40 in good health. CDR3 sequence reads: CASSLAASISGNTIYF. The CDR3 coding sequence is TGTGCCAGCAGCTTAGCGGCGAGTATCTCTGGGAACACCATATATTTT.